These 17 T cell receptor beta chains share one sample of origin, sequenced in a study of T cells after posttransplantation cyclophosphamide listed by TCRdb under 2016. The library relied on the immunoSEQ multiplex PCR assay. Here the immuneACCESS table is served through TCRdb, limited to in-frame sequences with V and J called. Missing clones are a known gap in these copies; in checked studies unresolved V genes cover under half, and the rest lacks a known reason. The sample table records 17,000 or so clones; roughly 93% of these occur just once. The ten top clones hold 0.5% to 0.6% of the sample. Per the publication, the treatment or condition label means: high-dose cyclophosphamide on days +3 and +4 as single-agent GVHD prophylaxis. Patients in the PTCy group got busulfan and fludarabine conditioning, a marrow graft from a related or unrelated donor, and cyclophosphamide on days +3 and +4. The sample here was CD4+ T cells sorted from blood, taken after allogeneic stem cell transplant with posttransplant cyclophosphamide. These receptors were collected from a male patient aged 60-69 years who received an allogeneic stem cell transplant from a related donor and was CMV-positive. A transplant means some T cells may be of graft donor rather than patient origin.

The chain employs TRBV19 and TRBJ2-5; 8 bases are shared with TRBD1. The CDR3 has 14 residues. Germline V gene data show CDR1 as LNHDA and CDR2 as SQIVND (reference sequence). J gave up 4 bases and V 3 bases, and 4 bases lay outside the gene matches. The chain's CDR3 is CASSIGQGPETQYF. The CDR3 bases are TGTGCCAGTAGTATCGGACAGGGCCCAGAGACCCAGTACTTC.

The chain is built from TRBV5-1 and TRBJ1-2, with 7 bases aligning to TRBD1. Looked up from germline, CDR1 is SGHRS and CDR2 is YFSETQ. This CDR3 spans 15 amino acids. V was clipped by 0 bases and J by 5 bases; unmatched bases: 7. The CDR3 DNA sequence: TGCGCCAGCAGCTTGGGGGACAGAGAGTTGTATGGCTACACCTTC. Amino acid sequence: CASSLGDRELYGYTF.

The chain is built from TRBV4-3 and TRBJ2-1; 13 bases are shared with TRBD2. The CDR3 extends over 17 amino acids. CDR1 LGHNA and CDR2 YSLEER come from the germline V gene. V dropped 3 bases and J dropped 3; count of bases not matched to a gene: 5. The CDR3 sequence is CASSQGTSGAFYNEQFF. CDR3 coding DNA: TGCGCCAGCAGCCAGGGGACTAGCGGGGCCTTCTACAATGAGCAGTTCTTC.

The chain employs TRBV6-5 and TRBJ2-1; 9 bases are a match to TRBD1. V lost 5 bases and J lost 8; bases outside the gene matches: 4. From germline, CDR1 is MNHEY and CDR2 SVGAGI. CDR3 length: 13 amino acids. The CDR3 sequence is CASSGQGRDEQFF. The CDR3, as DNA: TGTGCCAGCAGTGGACAGGGGAGAGATGAGCAGTTCTTC.

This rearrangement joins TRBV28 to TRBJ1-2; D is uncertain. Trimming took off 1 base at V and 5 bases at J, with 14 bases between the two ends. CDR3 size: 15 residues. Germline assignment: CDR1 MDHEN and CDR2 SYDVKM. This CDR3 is CASSLSLSTGYGYTF. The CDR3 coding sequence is TGTGCCAGCAGTTTATCCCTCTCAACCGGTTATGGCTACACCTTC.

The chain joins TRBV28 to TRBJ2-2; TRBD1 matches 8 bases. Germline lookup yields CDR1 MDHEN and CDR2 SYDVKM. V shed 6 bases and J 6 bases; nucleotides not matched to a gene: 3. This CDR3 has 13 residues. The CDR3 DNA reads TGTGCCAGCAGGGAGACAGGGGCCGGGGAGCTGTTTTTT. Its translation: CASRETGAGELFF.

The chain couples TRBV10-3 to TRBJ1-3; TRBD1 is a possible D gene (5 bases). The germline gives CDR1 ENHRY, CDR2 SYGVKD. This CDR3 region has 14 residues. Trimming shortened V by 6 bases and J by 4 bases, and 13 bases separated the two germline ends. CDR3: CAIREKGPGNTIYF. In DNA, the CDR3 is TGTGCCATCAGGGAAAAGGGGCCAGGAAACACCATATATTTT.

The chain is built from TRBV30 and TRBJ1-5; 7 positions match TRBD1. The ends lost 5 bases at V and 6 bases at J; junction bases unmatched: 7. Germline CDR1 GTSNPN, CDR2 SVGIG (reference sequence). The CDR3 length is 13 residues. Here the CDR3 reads CAWEDRVGQPQHF. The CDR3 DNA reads TGTGCCTGGGAAGACAGGGTCGGTCAGCCCCAGCATTTT.

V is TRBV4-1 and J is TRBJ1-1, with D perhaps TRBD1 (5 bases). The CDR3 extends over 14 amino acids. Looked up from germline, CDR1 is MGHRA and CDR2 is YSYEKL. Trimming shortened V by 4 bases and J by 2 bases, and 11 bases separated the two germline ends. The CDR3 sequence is CASSRKQGNTEAFF. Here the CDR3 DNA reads TGCGCCAGCAGCCGCAAGCAGGGTAACACTGAAGCTTTCTTT.

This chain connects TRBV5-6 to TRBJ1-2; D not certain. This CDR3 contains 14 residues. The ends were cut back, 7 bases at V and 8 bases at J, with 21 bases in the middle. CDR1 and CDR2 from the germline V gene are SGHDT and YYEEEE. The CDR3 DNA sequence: TGTGCCAGCGTACTTCGGAGACTGCCACGCGGCTACACCTTC. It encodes CASVLRRLPRGYTF.

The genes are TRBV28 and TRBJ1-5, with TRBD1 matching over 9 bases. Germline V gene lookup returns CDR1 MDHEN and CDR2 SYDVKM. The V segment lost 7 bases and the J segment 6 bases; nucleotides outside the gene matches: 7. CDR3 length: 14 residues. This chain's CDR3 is CASTSGQGRQPQHF. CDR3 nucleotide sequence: TGTGCCAGCACCTCAGGACAGGGGCGTCAGCCCCAGCATTTT.

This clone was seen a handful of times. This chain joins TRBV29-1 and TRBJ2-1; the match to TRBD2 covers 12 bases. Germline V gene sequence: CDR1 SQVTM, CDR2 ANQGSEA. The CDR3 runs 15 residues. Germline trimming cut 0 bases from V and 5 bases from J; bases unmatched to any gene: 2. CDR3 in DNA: TGCAGCGTTGAAGAACGACTAGCGGGGGACAATGAGCAGTTCTTC. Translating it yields CSVEERLAGDNEQFF.

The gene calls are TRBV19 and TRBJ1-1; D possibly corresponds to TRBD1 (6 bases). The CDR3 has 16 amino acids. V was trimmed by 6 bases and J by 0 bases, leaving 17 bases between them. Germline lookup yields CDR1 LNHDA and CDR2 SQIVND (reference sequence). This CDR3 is CASSSGAGAMNTEAFF. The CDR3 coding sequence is TGTGCCAGTAGCTCAGGGGCTGGGGCGATGAACACTGAAGCTTTCTTT.

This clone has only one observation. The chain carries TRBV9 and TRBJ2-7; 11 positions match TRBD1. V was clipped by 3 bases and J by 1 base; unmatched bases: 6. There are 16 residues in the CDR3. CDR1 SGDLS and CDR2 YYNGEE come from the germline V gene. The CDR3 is CASSGGGQGASYEQYF. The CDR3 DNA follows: TGTGCCAGCAGCGGCGGTGGACAGGGGGCTTCCTACGAGCAGTACTTC.

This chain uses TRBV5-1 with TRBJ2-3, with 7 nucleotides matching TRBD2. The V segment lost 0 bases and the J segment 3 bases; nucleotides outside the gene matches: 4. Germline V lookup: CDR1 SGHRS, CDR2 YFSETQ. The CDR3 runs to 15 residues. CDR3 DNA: TGCGCCAGCAGCTTGGGAGCGGGGTCGACAGATACGCAGTATTTT. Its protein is CASSLGAGSTDTQYF.

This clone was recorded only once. The CDR3: CASSPGLQNGYTF. As DNA, the CDR3 is TGTGCCAGTAGTCCGGGGTTGCAAAATGGCTACACCTTC. The chain has TRBV19 and TRBJ1-2; D is ambiguous. Looked up from germline, CDR1 is LNHDA and CDR2 is SQIVND (reference sequence). The V and J ends lost 5 bases and 6 bases respectively, with 13 bases between them. CDR3 size: 13 residues.

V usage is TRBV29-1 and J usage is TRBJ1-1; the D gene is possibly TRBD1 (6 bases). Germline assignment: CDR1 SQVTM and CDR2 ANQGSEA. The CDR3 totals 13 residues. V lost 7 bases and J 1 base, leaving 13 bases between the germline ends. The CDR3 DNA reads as TGCAGCGCAGAGGACAGTCAGAACACTGAAGCTTTCTTT. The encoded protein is CSAEDSQNTEAFF. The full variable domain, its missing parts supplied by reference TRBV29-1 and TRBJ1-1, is SAVISQKPSRDICQRGTSLTIQCQVDSQVTMMFWYRQQPGQSLTLIATANQGSEATYESGFVIDKFPISRPNLTFSTLTVSNMSPEDSSIYLCSAEDSQNTEAFFGQGTRLTVV.